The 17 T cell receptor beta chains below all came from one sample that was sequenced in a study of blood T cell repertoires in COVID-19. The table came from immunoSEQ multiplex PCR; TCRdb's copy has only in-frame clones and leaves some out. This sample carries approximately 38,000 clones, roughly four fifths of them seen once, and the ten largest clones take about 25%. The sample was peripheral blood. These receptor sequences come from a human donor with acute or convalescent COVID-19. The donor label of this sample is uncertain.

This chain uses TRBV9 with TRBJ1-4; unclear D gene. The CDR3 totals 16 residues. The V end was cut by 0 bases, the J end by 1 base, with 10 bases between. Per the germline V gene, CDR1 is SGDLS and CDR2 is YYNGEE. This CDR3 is CASSVEGGKTNEKLFF. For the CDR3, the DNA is TGTGCCAGCAGCGTAGAAGGCGGCAAAACTAATGAAAAACTGTTTTTT.

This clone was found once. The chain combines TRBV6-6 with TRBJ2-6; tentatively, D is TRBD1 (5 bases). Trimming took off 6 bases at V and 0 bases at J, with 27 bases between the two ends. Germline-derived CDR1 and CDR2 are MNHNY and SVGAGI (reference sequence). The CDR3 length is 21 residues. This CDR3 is CASSPFKFIRAEDSGANVLTF. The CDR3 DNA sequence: TGTGCCAGCAGCCCCTTTAAGTTTATCAGGGCCGAAGACTCTGGGGCCAACGTCCTGACTTTC.

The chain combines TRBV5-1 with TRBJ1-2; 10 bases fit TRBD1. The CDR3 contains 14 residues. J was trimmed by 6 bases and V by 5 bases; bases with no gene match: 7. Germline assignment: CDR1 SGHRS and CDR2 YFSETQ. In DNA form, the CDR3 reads TGCGCCAGCAGACCGGGACAGGGGAGAGATGGCTACACCTTC. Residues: CASRPGQGRDGYTF.

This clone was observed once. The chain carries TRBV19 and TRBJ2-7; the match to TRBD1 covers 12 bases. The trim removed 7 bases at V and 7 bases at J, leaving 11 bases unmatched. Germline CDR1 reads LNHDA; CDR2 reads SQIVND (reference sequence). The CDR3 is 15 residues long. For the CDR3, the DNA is TGTGCCAGTAAAGGAGGGGACAGGGGGCTTCGGGAGCAGTACTTC. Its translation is CASKGGDRGLREQYF.

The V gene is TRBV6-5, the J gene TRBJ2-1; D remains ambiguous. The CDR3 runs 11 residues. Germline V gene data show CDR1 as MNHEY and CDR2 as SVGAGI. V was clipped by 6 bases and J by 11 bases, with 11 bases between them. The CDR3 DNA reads TGTGCCAGCAGATCCCTGGGCCAGCAGTTCTTC. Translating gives CASRSLGQQFF.

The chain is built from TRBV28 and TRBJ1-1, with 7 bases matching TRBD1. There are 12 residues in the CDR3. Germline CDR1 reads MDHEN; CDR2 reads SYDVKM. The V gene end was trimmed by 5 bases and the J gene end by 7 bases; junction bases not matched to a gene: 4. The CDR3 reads CASSKGTDEAFF. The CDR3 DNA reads TGTGCCAGCAGTAAGGGGACAGATGAAGCTTTCTTT. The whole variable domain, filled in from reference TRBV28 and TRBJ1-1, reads DVKVTQSSRYLVKRTGEKVFLECVQDMDHENMFWYRQDPGLGLRLIYFSYDVKMKEKGDIPEGYSVSREKKERFSLILESASTNQTSMYLCASSKGTDEAFFGQGTRLTVV.

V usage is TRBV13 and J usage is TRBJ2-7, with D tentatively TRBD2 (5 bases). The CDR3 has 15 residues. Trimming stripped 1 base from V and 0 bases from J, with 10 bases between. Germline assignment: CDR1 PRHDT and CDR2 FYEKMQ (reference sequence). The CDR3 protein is CASSLALGSSYEQYF. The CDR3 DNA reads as TGTGCCAGCAGCTTAGCTTTGGGGAGCTCCTACGAGCAGTACTTC.

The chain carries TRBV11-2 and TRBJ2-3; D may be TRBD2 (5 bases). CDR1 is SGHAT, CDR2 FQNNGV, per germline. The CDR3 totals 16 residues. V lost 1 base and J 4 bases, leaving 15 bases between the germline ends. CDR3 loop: CASSLVGLAVSDTQYF. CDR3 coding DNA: TGTGCCAGCAGCTTAGTTGGTCTAGCAGTTTCAGATACGCAGTATTTT. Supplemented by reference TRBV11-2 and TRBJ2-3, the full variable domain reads EAGVAQSPRYKIIEKRQSVAFWCNPISGHATLYWYQQILGQGPKLLIQFQNNGVVDDSQLPKDRFSAERLKGVDSTLKIQPAKLEDSAVYLCASSLVGLAVSDTQYFGPGTRLTVL.

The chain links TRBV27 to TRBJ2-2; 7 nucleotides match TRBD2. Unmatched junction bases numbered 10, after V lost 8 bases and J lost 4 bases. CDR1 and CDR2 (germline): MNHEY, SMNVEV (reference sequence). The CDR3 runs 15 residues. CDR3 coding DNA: TGTGCCAGCTCCCAGCTAGCGGACCTCACCGGGGAGCTGTTTTTT. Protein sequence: CASSQLADLTGELFF.

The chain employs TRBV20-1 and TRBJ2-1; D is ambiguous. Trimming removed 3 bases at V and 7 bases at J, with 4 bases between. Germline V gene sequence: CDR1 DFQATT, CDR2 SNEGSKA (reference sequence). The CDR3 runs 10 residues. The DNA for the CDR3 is TGCAGTGCTAGCTCGAATGAGCAGTTCTTC. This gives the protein CSASSNEQFF.

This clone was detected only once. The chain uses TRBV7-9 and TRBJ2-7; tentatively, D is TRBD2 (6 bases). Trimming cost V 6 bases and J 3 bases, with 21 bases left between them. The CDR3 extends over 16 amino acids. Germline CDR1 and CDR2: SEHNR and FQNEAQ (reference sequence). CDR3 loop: CASSLDPGRGIYEQYF. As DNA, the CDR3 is TGTGCCAGCAGTTTGGACCCGGGCCGGGGGATCTACGAGCAGTACTTC.

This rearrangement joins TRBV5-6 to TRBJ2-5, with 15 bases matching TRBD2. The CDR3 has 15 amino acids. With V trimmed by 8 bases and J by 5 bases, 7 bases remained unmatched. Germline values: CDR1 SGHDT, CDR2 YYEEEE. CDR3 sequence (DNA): TGTGCCAGTTTTCCCGGACTAGCGGGGGGGGAGACCCAGTACTTC. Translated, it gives CASFPGLAGGETQYF. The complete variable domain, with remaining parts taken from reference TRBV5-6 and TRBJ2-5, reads DAGVTQSPTHLIKTRGQQVTLRCSPKSGHDTVSWYQQALGQGPQFIFQYYEEEERQRGNFPDRFSGHQFPNYSSELNVNALLLGDSALYLCASFPGLAGGETQYFGPGTRLLVL.

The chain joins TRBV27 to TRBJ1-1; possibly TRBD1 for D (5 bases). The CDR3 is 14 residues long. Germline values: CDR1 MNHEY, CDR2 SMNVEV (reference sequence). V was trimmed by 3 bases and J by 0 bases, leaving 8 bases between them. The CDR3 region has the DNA TGTGCCAGCAGTTTTCAGGGCGTGAACACTGAAGCTTTCTTT. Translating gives CASSFQGVNTEAFF.

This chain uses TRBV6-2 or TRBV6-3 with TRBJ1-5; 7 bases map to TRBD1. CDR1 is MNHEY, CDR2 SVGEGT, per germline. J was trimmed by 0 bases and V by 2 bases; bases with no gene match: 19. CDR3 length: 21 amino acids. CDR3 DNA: TGTGCCAGCAGTTACCGTAATTCCCCGGGACAGACGACCCATAGCAATCAGCCCCAGCATTTT. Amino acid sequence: CASSYRNSPGQTTHSNQPQHF.

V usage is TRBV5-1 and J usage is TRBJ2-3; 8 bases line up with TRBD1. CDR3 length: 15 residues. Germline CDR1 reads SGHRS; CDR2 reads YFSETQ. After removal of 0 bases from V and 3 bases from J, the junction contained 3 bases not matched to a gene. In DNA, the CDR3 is TGCGCCAGCAGCTTGGGACAGGGGACAACAGATACGCAGTATTTT. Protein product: CASSLGQGTTDTQYF.

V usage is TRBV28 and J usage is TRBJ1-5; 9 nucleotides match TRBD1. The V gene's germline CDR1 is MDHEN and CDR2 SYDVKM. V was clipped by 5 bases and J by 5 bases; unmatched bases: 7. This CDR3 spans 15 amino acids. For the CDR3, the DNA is TGTGCCAGCAGTCCGAGACAGGGGGGGGATCAGCCCCAGCATTTT. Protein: CASSPRQGGDQPQHF.

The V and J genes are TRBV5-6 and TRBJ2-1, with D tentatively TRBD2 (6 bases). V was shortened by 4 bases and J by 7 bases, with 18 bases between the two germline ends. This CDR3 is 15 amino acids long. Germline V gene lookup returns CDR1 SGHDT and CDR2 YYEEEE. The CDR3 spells CASSPGVAAGNEQFF. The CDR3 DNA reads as TGTGCCAGCAGCCCGGGGGTAGCGGCGGGAAATGAGCAGTTCTTC.